This T cell receptor (beta chain) was identified during a study of control samples from healthy donors and cancer patients. Germline V gene data show CDR1 as SEHNR and CDR2 as FQNEAQ (reference sequence). CDR3 length equals 15 residues. V lost 5 bases and J lost 5; bases outside the gene matches: 5. Profiled with immunoSEQ multiplex PCR; TCRdb holds only in-frame clones, not every one. The sample carries 60,000 to 70,000 clones, approximately 88% recorded once. This clonotype was obtained from a woman in her fifties or sixties with lung cancer. Input material: PBMCs. The V and J genes are TRBV7-9 and TRBJ2-2, with 10 bases fitting TRBD1. The CDR3 sequence is CASSPGQGPTGELFF. Written as DNA, the CDR3 is TGTGCCAGCAGCCCGGGACAGGGGCCTACCGGGGAGCTGTTTTTT.